Listed here are 14 T cell receptor beta chains from one sample, sequenced in a study of OX40 agonist ivuxolimab in advanced cancers. The assay was immunoSEQ multiplex PCR, and TCRdb's table has in-frame clones only and misses some. Of about 91,000 clones in the sample, about 85% were seen once. This material consisted of CD4+ or CD8+ T cells sorted from blood, taken in a trial of the OX40 agonist ivuxolimab. All receptors derive from an adult with an advanced solid tumor such as melanoma, head and neck, liver or kidney cancer.

V gene TRBV10-1 combines with J gene TRBJ2-2; the match to TRBD2 covers 10 bases. Germline CDR1 is WNHNN and CDR2 is SYGVQD (reference sequence). V gave up 6 bases and J gave up 6 bases; unmatched junction bases: 7. CDR3 size: 15 residues. CDR3 coding DNA: TGCGCCAGCAGGGGTAAGCGGGGGGGCCCCGGGGAGCTGTTTTTT. Protein: CASRGKRGGPGELFF.

J is TRBJ2-3 and V is TRBV5-1; TRBD2 is a possible D gene (5 bases). V shed 0 bases and J shed 1 base, with 9 bases lying between them. This CDR3 contains 15 residues. CDR1 and CDR2 (germline): SGHRS, YFSETQ. The CDR3 sequence: CASSLDISGTDTQYF. CDR3 DNA sequence: TGCGCCAGCAGCTTGGATATTAGCGGCACAGATACGCAGTATTTT.

The rearrangement links TRBV10-3 to TRBJ2-3; 9 bases are a match to TRBD2. Germline values: CDR1 ENHRY, CDR2 SYGVKD. Losses at the gene ends were 0 bases for V and 2 bases for J; bases not matched to a gene: 6. The CDR3 is made up of 17 amino acids. The CDR3 DNA is TGTGCCATCAGTGAGTCGAGTAGCGGGGGACTCACAGATACGCAGTATTTT. Translation gives CAISESSSGGLTDTQYF.

J is TRBJ2-1 and V is TRBV5-4; TRBD2 matches 9 bases. Germline CDR1 is SGHNT and CDR2 is YYREEE (reference sequence). CDR3 length: 13 residues. V shed 5 bases, J shed 6 bases, and the junction held 3 bases outside the gene matches. This CDR3 reads CASRLAGANEQFF. As DNA, the CDR3 is TGTGCCAGCAGGTTAGCGGGAGCCAATGAGCAGTTCTTC.

The chain recombines TRBV25-1 with TRBJ2-2, with 12 positions matching TRBD2. The CDR3 runs to 16 residues. CDR1 and CDR2 (germline): MGHDK, SYGVNS. V trimming: 1 base; J trimming: 8 bases; junction bases outside the gene matches: 5. CDR3 coding DNA: TGTGCCAGCAGTGAATCCACTAGCGGGAGGTCTGGGGAGCTGTTTTTT. Its translation is CASSESTSGRSGELFF.

This clone was recorded only once. The V and J genes are TRBV2 and TRBJ2-2; D ambiguous. The germline V gene encodes CDR1 SNHLY and CDR2 FYNNEI. Trimming removed 4 bases from V and 6 bases from J, with 12 bases in between. The CDR3 has 14 residues. The CDR3 loop is CASSVLGSAGELFF. CDR3 in DNA: TGTGCCAGCAGTGTGCTTGGCAGCGCCGGGGAGCTGTTTTTT.

The CDR3 DNA follows: TGTGCCAGCAGCTCTCTGTCGGGGGGCTGGAGCAATCAGCCCCAGCATTTT. Its translation: CASSSLSGGWSNQPQHF. The chain has TRBV7-2 and TRBJ1-5; a weak D match, TRBD1 (6 bases). V was trimmed by 4 bases and J by 1 base, leaving 17 bases between them. This CDR3 has 17 amino acids. Germline loops: CDR1 SGHTA, CDR2 FQGNSA.

J is TRBJ1-1 and V is TRBV19; no clear D gene. The V gene lost 6 bases and the J gene lost 7 bases, with 12 bases spanning the gap. Germline V gene sequence: CDR1 LNHDA, CDR2 SQIVND (reference sequence). This CDR3 region has 12 residues. The CDR3 loop is CASSPPWGEAFF. CDR3 nucleotide sequence: TGTGCCAGTAGCCCGCCTTGGGGTGAAGCTTTCTTT. Drawing the rest from reference TRBV19 and TRBJ1-1, the complete variable domain is DGGITQSPKYLFRKEGQNVTLSCEQNLNHDAMYWYRQDPGQGLRLIYYSQIVNDFQKGDIAEGYSVSREKKESFPLTVTSAQKNPTAFYLCASSPPWGEAFFGQGTRLTVV.

This chain uses TRBV2 with TRBJ2-3; D gene ambiguous. The germline V gene has CDR1 SNHLY and CDR2 FYNNEI. V was cut by 7 bases and J by 2 bases, with 10 bases left in between. The CDR3 contains 13 residues. The CDR3 coding sequence is TGTGCCAGCAATGGTGTCTTCACAGATACGCAGTATTTT. As protein: CASNGVFTDTQYF.

V usage is TRBV2 and J usage is TRBJ2-1; weak D call: TRBD2 (5 bases). The CDR3 extends over 12 amino acids. CDR1 is SNHLY, CDR2 FYNNEI, per germline. Trimming took 0 bases from V and 13 from J, leaving 10 bases between them. The CDR3 nucleotides are TGTGCCAGCAGTGAAGCGCGGGCTTCCCAGTTCTTC. Encoded protein: CASSEARASQFF. The entire variable domain, with the rest obtained from reference TRBV2 and TRBJ2-1, is as follows: EPEVTQTPSHQVTQMGQEVILRCVPISNHLYFYWYRQILGQKVEFLVSFYNNEISEKSEIFDDQFSVERPDGSNFTLKIRSTKLEDSAMYFCASSEARASQFFGPGTRLTVL.

CDR3 in DNA: TGTGCCAGCAGTGAATCTGGTTTGAGTAACACCATATATTTT. Encoded protein: CASSESGLSNTIYF. V and J are TRBV25-1 and TRBJ1-3; D is unresolved. V was shortened by 1 base and J by 7 bases, with 11 bases between the two germline ends. Germline values: CDR1 MGHDK, CDR2 SYGVNS. The CDR3 covers 14 residues.

This chain connects TRBV7-3 to TRBJ2-2; 13 nucleotides match TRBD2. CDR1 and CDR2 from the germline V gene are SGHTA and FQGTGA. Trimming took 5 bases from V and 4 from J; bases not matched to a gene: 4. The CDR3 consists of 16 residues. The CDR3 coding sequence is TGTGCCAGCAGCGGGAGACTAGCGGGAGGCACCGGGGAGCTGTTTTTT. Its translation: CASSGRLAGGTGELFF.

The chain joins TRBV19 to TRBJ2-5; the match to TRBD1 covers 7 bases. The germline gives CDR1 LNHDA, CDR2 SQIVND (reference sequence). This CDR3 is 13 amino acids long. With 6 bases clipped from V and 3 bases from J, the junction kept 4 bases outside the gene matches. CDR3 residues: CASSRQGEETQYF. Here the CDR3 DNA reads TGTGCCAGTAGCAGGCAGGGGGAAGAGACCCAGTACTTC.

J is TRBJ1-1 and V is TRBV5-1; 9 nucleotides agree with TRBD1. The CDR3 loop spans 15 amino acids. Germline lookup yields CDR1 SGHRS and CDR2 YFSETQ. V gave up 0 bases and J gave up 4 bases; unmatched junction bases: 4. CDR3 DNA: TGCGCCAGCAGCTTGGTACAGGGGGCGAGCACTGAAGCTTTCTTT. This sequence encodes CASSLVQGASTEAFF.